A selection of T cell receptor beta chains follows, all from one sample in a study of blood T cell repertoires in COVID-19. The assay was immunoSEQ multiplex PCR, and TCRdb's table has in-frame clones only and misses some. The sample yields 130,000 to 150,000 clones, more than 80% seen once. Specimen: peripheral blood. The receptors here all came from an elderly woman in a cohort sampled during active or convalescent COVID-19. Each CDR3 is given with its conserved first and last residue.

cdr3_aa	cdr3_length	v_call	j_call
CASSLARGQGGYTF	14	TRBV4-1	TRBJ1-2
CASSEEAGGLDTQYF	15	TRBV6-4	TRBJ2-3
CASRDNVGQPQHF	13	TRBV27	TRBJ1-5
CASSDGRGLGGTEAFF	16	TRBV5-1	TRBJ1-1
CASSHEENTEAFF	13	TRBV7-3	TRBJ1-1
CASGQGYTTNEKLFF	15	TRBV4-3	TRBJ1-4
CASSYRRGAESPLHF	15	TRBV6-5	TRBJ1-6
CASSEGVWDTEAFF	14	TRBV5-4	TRBJ1-1
CASSYSGRGGSYGYTF	16	TRBV6-6	TRBJ1-2
CASSLSGARNQPQHF	15	TRBV5-1	TRBJ1-5
CASNLGQANTEAFF	14	TRBV2	TRBJ1-1
CASSQDSVLYGYTF	14	TRBV4-2	TRBJ1-2
CASSPQDRAVNTEAFF	16	TRBV18	TRBJ1-1
CASSPYPPTTAGGLQGGQFF	20	TRBV13	TRBJ2-1
CASSLDFTGAGEKLFF	16	TRBV11-2	TRBJ1-4
CASSSDWTGWTEAFF	15	TRBV27	TRBJ1-1
CASSPAGTGGRNGYTF	16	TRBV3-1/TRBV3-2	TRBJ1-2
CASSQELVNQPQHF	14	TRBV4-3	TRBJ1-5
CASGLGQGNSPLHF	14	TRBV12-5	TRBJ1-6
CASSPKGGQGLAGYTF	16	TRBV7-9	TRBJ1-2
CSAARQGANYGYTF	14	TRBV29-1	TRBJ1-2
CASSQEGVAGEQFF	14	TRBV3-1/TRBV3-2	TRBJ2-1
CASTDSGTGAYGYTF	15	TRBV19	TRBJ1-2
CASSPQGNTEAFF	13	TRBV3-1/TRBV3-2	TRBJ1-1
CASSLTGYYSPLHF	14	TRBV27	TRBJ1-6
CASSTLQGAGEKLFF	15	TRBV19	TRBJ1-4
CASSSWAGGYGYTF	14	TRBV5-4	TRBJ1-2
CASSPTVTGSEQFF	14	TRBV7-9	TRBJ2-1
CATSATGTSGGHSYNEQFF	19	TRBV24-1	TRBJ2-1
CASSRERGMYNEQFF	15	TRBV11-1	TRBJ2-1
CASTYLDRGDGYTF	14	TRBV28	TRBJ1-2
CASSLRAGGPEKLFF	15	TRBV5-6	TRBJ1-4
CASSPSHYEQYF	12	TRBV6-1	TRBJ2-7